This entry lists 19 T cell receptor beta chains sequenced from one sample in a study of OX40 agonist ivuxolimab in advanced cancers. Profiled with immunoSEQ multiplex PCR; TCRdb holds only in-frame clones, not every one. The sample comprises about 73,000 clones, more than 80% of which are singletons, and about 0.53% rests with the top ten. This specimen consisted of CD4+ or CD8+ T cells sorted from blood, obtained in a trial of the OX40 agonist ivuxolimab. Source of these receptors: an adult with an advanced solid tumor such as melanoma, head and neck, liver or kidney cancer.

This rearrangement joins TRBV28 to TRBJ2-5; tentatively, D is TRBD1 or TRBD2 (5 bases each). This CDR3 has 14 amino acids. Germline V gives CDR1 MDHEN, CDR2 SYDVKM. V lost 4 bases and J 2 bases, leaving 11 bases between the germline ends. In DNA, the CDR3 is TGTGCCAGCAGTTCTGGCTGGGGGCAAGAGACCCAGTACTTC. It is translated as CASSSGWGQETQYF.

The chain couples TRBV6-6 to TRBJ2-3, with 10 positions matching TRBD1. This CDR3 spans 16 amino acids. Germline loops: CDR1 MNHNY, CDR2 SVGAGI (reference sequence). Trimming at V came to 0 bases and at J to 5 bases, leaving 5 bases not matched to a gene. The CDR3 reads CASSYSGGQGVDTQYF. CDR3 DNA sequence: TGTGCCAGCAGTTACTCGGGTGGACAGGGGGTAGATACGCAGTATTTT.

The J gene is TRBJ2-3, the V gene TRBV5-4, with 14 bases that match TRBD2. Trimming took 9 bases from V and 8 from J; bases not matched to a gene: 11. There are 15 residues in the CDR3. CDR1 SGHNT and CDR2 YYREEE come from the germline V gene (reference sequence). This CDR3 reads CAMTSGRVGYGTQYF. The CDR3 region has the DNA TGTGCCATGACTAGCGGGAGGGTTGGGTATGGTACGCAGTATTTT. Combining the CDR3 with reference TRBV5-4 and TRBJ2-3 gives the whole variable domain ETGVTQSPTHLIKTRGQQVTLRCSSQSGHNTVSWYQQALGQGPQFIFQYYREEENGRGNFPPRFSGLQFPNYSSELNVNALELDDSALYLCAMTSGRVGYGTQYFGPGTRLTVL.

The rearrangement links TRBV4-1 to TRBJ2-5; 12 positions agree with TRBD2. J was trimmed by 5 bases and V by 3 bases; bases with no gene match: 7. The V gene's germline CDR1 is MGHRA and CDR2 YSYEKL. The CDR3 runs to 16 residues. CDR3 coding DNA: TGCGCCAGCAGCCACTCTCTAGCGGGAGGGCCGGAGACCCAGTACTTC. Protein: CASSHSLAGGPETQYF.

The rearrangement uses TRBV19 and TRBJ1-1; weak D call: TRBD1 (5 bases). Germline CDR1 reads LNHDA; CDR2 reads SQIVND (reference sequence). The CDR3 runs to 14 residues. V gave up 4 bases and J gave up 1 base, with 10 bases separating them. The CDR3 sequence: CASSNRRGNTEAFF. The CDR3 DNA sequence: TGTGCCAGTAGTAATCGAAGGGGGAACACTGAAGCTTTCTTT.

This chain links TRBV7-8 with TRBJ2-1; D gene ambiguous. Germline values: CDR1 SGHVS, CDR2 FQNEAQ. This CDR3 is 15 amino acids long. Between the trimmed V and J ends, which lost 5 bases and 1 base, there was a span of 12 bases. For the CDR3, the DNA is TGTGCCAGCAGCCGTGGTGGCAGATCCTACAATGAGCAGTTCTTC. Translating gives CASSRGGRSYNEQFF.

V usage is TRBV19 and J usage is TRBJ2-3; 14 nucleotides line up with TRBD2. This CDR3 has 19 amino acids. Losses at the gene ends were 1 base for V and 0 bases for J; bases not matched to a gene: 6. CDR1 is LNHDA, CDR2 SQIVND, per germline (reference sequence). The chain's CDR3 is CASSIARLAGGSSTDTQYF. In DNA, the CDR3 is TGTGCCAGTAGTATAGCCCGACTAGCGGGAGGGTCTAGCACAGATACGCAGTATTTT.

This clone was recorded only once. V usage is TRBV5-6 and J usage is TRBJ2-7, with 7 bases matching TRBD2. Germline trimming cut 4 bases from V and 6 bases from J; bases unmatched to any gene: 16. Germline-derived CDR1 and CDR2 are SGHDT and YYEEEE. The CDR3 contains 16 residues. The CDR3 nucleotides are TGTGCCAGCAGCCAATTGGGGCGGGGGAAATTGTTCGAGCAGTACTTC. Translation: CASSQLGRGKLFEQYF.

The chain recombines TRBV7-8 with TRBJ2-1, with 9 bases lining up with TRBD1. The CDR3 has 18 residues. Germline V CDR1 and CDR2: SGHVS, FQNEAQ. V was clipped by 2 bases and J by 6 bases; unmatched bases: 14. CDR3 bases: TGTGCCAGCAGCTTACCTCTTGCTGGGACAGGGAGGACCAATGAGCAGTTCTTC. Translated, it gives CASSLPLAGTGRTNEQFF.

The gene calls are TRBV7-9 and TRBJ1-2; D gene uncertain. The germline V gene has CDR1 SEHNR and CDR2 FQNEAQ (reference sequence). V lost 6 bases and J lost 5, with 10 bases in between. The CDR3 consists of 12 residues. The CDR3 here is CASSQGVYGYTF. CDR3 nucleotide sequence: TGTGCCAGCAGTCAAGGAGTTTATGGCTACACCTTC.

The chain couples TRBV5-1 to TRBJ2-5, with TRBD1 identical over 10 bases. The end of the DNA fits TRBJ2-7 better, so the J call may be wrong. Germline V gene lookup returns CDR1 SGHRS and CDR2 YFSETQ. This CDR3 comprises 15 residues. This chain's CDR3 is CASSFSGTGATEQYF. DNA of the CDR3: TGCGCCAGCAGCTTCTCCGGGACAGGGGCTACCGAGCAGTACTTC.

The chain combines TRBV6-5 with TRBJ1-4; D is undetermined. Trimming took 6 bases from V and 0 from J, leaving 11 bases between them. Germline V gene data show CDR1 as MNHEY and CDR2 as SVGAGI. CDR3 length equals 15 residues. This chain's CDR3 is CASSPQTTTNEKLFF. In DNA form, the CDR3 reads TGTGCCAGCAGCCCCCAGACAACAACTAATGAAAAACTGTTTTTT.

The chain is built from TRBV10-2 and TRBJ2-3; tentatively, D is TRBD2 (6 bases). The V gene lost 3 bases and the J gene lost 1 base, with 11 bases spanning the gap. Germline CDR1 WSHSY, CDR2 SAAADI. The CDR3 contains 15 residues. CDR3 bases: TGCGCCAGCAGTGAATTCATAGCGGGCACAGATACGCAGTATTTT. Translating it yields CASSEFIAGTDTQYF.

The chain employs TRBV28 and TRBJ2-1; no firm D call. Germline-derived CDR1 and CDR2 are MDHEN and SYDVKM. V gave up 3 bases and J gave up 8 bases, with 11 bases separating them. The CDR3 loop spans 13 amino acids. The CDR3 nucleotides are TGTGCCAGCAGTTTTGGAATAGGATATGAGCAGTTCTTC. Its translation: CASSFGIGYEQFF.

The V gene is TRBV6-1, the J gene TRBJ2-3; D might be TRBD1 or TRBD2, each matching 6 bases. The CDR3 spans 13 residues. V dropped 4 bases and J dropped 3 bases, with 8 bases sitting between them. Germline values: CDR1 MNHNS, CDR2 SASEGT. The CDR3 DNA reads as TGTGCCAGCAGTGGGAGGGGGACAGATACGCAGTATTTT. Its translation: CASSGRGTDTQYF.

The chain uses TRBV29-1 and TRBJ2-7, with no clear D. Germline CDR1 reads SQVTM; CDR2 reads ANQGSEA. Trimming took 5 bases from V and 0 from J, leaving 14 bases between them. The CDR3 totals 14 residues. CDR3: CSVWGLGSSYEQYF. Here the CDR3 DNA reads TGCAGCGTTTGGGGTTTAGGAAGCTCCTACGAGCAGTACTTC.

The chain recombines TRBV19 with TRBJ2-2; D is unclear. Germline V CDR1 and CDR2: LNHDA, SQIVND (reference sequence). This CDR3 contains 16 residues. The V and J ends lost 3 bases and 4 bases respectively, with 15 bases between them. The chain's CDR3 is CASSMAGLPPTGELFF. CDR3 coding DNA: TGTGCCAGTAGTATGGCCGGGCTCCCGCCCACCGGGGAGCTGTTTTTT.

The DNA for the CDR3 is TGCGCCAGCAGCTTGGACATTAGCGGGGACGTCGAGACCCAGTACTTC. Translating it yields CASSLDISGDVETQYF. The V and J genes are TRBV5-1 and TRBJ2-5, with 8 bases identical to TRBD2. V gave up 0 bases and J gave up 5 bases; unmatched junction bases: 9. Germline values: CDR1 SGHRS, CDR2 YFSETQ. The CDR3 is 16 residues long.

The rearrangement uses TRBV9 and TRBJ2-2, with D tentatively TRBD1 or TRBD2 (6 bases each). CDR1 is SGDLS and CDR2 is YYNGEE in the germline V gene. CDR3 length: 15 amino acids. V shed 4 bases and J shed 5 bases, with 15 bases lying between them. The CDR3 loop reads CASSPHGGGTGELFF. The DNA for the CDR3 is TGTGCCAGCAGCCCCCACGGAGGGGGGACCGGGGAGCTGTTTTTT.